Listed below are T cell receptor beta chains from one sample, sequenced in a study of PD-L1 blockade in urothelial cancer. Profiled with immunoSEQ multiplex PCR; TCRdb holds only in-frame clones, not every one. The sample holds some 25,000 clones, roughly 80% seen once. The sample consisted of PBMCs, taken around atezolizumab (anti-PD-L1) treatment. The receptor set was obtained from a man between 65 and 80 years old with urothelial cancer. CDR3s include the opening cysteine and the closing phenylalanine or tryptophan. D genes are given only for firm matches. Where a row states a size, it is once, few, many or the class of an expanded clone; other rows omit it.

v_gene	d_gene	j_gene	abundance	CDR3aa	CDR3nt
TRBV18	TRBD1	TRBJ2-5	-	CASSPGQGELETQYF	TGTGCCAGCTCACCTGGACAGGGGGAATTGGAGACCCAGTACTTC
TRBV7-6	-	TRBJ1-2	-	CASSSKGGYGYGYTF	TGTGCCAGCAGCTCAAAAGGGGGATACGGCTATGGCTACACCTTC
TRBV7-9	TRBD1	TRBJ1-1	-	CASSTGVNTEAFF	TGTGCCAGCAGCACAGGGGTGAACACTGAAGCTTTCTTT
TRBV30	-	TRBJ2-7	-	CAWSAQYEQYF	TGTGCCTGGAGTGCCCAATACGAGCAGTACTTC
TRBV7-8	TRBD2	TRBJ2-1	-	CASSLGLAGGSSYNEQFF	TGTGCCAGCAGCTTGGGACTAGCGGGAGGGAGCTCCTACAATGAGCAGTTCTTC
TRBV19	-	TRBJ1-1	-	CASSISQLNTEAFF	TGTGCCAGTAGTATTAGCCAGCTGAACACTGAAGCTTTCTTT
TRBV6-1	-	TRBJ2-2	once	CASSSIQANTGELFF	TGTGCCAGCAGTTCAATACAGGCGAACACCGGGGAGCTGTTTTTT
TRBV6-5	-	TRBJ1-4	-	CASRDGEKLFF	TGTGCCTCCCGGGATGGGGAAAAACTGTTTTTT
TRBV9	-	TRBJ1-2	-	CASSAGRGSYGYTF	TGTGCCAGCAGCGCGGGCAGGGGTTCCTATGGTTACACCTTC
TRBV4-1	-	TRBJ1-5	-	CASSWTVHNQPQHF	TGCGCCAGCAGCTGGACAGTCCACAATCAGCCCCAGCATTTT
TRBV27	-	TRBJ2-7	-	CASSEVRGYEQYF	TGTGCCAGCAGTGAGGTCCGAGGCTACGAGCAGTACTTC
TRBV7-7	TRBD2	TRBJ2-1	-	CASSLDGTSGSNEQFF	TGTGCTAGCAGCTTAGACGGGACTAGCGGGAGCAATGAGCAGTTCTTC
TRBV14	TRBD2	TRBJ2-3	-	CASSWTGLASTDTQYF	TGTGCCAGCAGCTGGACGGGACTAGCAAGCACAGATACGCAGTATTTT
TRBV29-1	TRBD2	TRBJ2-3	-	CSVERLATDTQYF	TGCAGCGTTGAAAGACTAGCGACAGATACGCAGTATTTT
TRBV5-1	TRBD1	TRBJ2-2	-	CASSFSGTATGELFF	TGCGCCAGCAGCTTTTCCGGGACAGCTACCGGGGAGCTGTTTTTT